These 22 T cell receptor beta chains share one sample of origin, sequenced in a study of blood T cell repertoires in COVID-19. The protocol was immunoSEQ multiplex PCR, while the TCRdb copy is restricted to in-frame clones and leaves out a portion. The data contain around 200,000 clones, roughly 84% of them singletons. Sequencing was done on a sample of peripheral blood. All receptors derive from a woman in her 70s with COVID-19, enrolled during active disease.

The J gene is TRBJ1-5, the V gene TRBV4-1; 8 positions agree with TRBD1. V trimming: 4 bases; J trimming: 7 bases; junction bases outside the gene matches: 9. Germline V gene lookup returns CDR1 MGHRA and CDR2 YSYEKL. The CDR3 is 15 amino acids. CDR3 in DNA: TGCGCCAGCAGCCTATCCGGGACAGGCATCCAGCCCCAGCATTTT. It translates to CASSLSGTGIQPQHF.

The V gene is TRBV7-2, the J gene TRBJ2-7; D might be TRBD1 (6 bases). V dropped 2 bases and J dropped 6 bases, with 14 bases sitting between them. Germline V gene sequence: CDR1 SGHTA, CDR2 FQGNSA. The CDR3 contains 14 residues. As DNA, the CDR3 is TGTGCCAGCAGCTTACAGCAGGGGTTTAGCGAGCAGTACTTC. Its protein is CASSLQQGFSEQYF.

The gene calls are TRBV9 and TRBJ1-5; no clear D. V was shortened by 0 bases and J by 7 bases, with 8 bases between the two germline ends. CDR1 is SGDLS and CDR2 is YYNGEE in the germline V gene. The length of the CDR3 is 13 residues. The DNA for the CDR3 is TGTGCCAGCAGCGTAGGTCCCTCCCAGCCCCAGCATTTT. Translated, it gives CASSVGPSQPQHF.

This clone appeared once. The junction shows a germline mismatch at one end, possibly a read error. CDR3 nucleotides: TGTGCTAGCAGCCAGGGGACTAGCGGGGCCGATACGCAGTATTTT. It encodes CASSQGTSGADTQYF. This chain links TRBV7-7 with TRBJ2-3; 13 nucleotides align to TRBD2. Germline assignment: CDR1 SSHAT and CDR2 FNYEAQ (reference sequence). The CDR3 totals 15 residues.

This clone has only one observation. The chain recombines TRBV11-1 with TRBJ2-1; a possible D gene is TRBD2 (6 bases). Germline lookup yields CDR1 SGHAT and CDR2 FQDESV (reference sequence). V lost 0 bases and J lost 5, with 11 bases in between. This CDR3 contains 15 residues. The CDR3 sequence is CASSLAGGFHNEQFF. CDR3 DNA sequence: TGTGCCAGCAGCTTAGCTGGAGGGTTTCACAATGAGCAGTTCTTC.

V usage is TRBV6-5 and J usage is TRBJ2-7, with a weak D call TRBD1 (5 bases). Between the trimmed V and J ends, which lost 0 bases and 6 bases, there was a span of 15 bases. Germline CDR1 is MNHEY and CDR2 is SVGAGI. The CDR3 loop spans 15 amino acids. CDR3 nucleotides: TGTGCCAGCAGTTACTCGCCACGTGGGGCAACCGAGCAGTACGTC. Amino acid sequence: CASSYSPRGATEQYV.

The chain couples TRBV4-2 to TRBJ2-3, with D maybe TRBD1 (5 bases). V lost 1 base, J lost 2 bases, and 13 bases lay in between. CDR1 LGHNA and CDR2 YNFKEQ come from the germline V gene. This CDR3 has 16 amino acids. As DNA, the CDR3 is TGTGCCAGCAGCCAAGCTCTGGGGCGCGACACAGATACGCAGTATTTT. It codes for CASSQALGRDTDTQYF.

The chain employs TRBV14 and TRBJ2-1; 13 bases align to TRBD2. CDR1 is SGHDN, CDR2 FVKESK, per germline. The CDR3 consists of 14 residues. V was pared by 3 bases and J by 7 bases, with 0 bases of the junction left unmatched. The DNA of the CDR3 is TGTGCCAGCAGCCAGACTAGCGGGAGGAATGAGCAGTTCTTC. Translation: CASSQTSGRNEQFF.

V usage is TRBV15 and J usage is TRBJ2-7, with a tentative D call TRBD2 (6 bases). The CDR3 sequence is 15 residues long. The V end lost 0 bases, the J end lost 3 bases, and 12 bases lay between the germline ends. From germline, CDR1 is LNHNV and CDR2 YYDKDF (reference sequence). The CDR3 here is CATSRDAGLNYEQYV. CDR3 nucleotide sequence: TGTGCCACCAGCAGAGATGCGGGGCTAAACTACGAGCAGTACGTC.

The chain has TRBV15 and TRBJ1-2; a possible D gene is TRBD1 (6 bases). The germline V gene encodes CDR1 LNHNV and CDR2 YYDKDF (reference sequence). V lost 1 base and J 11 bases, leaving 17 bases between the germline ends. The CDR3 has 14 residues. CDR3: CATSRVRGPVVYTF. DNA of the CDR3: TGTGCCACCAGCAGAGTCAGGGGCCCCGTCGTGTACACCTTC.

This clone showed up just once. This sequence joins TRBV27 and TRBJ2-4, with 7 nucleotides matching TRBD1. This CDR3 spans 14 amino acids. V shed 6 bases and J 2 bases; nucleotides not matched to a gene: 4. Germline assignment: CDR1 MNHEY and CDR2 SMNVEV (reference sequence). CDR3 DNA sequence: TGTGCCAGCAGCTACAGGGGTTCCAAAAACATTCAGTACTTC. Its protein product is CASSYRGSKNIQYF.

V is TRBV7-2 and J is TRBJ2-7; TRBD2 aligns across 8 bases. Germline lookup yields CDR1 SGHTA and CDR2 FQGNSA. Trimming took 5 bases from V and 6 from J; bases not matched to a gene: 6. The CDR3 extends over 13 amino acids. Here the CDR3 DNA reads TGTGCCAGCAGCCCAAGCGGGAGTTTCGAGCAGTACTTC. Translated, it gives CASSPSGSFEQYF.

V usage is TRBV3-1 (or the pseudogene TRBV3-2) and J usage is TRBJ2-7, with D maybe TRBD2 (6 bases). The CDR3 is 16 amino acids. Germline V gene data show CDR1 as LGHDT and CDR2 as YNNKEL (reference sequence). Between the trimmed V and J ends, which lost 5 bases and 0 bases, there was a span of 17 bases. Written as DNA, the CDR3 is TGTGCCAGCAGCTCGACCTGGGGGGAAAGCTCCTACGAGCAGTACTTC. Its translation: CASSSTWGESSYEQYF.

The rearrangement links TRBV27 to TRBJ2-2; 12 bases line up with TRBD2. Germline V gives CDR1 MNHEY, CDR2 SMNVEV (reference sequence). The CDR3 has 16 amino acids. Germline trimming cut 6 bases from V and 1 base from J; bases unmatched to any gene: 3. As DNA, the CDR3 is TGTGCCAGCAGCCGGGGACTAGCGGGGAACACCGGGGAGCTGTTTTTT. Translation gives CASSRGLAGNTGELFF.

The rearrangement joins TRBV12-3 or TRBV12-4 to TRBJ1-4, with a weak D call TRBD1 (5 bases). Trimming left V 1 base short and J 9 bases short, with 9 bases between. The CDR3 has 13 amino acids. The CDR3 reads CASSLGQGKKLFF. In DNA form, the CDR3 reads TGTGCCAGCAGTTTAGGGCAGGGCAAAAAACTGTTTTTT.

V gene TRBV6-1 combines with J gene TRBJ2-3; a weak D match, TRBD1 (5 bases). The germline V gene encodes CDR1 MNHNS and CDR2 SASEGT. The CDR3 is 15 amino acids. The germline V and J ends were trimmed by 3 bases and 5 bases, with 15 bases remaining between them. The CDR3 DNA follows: TGTGCCAGCAGTGATAGTTGGCAGGGTGGAGATACGCAGTATTTT. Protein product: CASSDSWQGGDTQYF.

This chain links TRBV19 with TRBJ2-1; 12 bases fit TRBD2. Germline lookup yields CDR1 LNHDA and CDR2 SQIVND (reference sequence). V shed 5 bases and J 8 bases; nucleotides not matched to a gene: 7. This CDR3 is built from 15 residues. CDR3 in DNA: TGTGCCAGTAGTGGGCGGACTAGCGGGACCCATGAGCAGTTCTTC. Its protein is CASSGRTSGTHEQFF.

CDR3 in DNA: TGTGCCAGCAGCGCCCGGGGGATTATAGGGTTTGAAGCTTTCTTT. Protein sequence: CASSARGIIGFEAFF. V usage is TRBV9 and J usage is TRBJ1-1, with D perhaps matching TRBD1 (5 bases). Per germline, CDR1 SGDLS and CDR2 YYNGEE. CDR3 length: 15 residues. V was pared by 3 bases and J by 7 bases, with 19 bases between.

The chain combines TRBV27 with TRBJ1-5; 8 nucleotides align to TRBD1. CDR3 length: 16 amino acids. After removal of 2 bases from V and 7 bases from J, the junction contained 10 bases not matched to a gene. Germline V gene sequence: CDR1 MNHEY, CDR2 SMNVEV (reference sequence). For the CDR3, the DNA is TGTGCCAGCAGTTTAGTCACAGGGGGGGTTTTACAGCCCCAGCATTTT. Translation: CASSLVTGGVLQPQHF.

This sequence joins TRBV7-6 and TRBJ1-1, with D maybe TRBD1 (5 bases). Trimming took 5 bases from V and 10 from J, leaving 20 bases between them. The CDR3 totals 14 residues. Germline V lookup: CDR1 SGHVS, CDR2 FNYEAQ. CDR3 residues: CASSPGEGRRGAFF. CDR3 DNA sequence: TGTGCCAGCAGCCCGGGGGAAGGACGGCGGGGAGCTTTCTTT. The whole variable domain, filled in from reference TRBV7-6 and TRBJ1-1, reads GAGVSQSPRYKVTKRGQDVALRCDPISGHVSLYWYRQALGQGPEFLTYFNYEAQQDKSGLPNDRFSAERPEGSISTLTIQRTEQRDSAMYRCASSPGEGRRGAFFGQGTRLTVV.

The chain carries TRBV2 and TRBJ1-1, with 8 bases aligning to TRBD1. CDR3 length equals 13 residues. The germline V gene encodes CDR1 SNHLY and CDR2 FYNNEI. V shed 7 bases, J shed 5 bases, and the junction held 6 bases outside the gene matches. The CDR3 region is CASTGQGRTEAFF. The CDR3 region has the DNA TGTGCCAGCACCGGACAGGGACGGACTGAAGCTTTCTTT.

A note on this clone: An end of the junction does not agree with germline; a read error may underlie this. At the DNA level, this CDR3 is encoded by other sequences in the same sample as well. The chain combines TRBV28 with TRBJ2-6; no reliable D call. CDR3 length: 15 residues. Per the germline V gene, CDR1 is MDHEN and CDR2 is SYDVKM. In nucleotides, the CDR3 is TGTGCCAGCAGCTTATCTGGGCCTGGGGCCAACGTCCTGACTTTC. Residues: CASSLSGPGANVLTF.